Listed here are 30 T cell receptor beta chains from one sample, sequenced in a study of patients and donors after allogeneic stem cell transplantation. TCRdb used MiXCR to reprocess the RT-PCR reads, holding one entry per CDR3 protein. Among more than 150,000 distinct CDR3 sequences listed, nearly 25% were seen once. The sequenced sample was blood, either unsorted or a sorted T cell fraction (not recorded which). Receptor source: a human donor who was either an allogeneic HSCT recipient or a stem cell or donor lymphocyte infusion donor (not recorded which). It is not recorded whose cells these are; they may come from a transplant donor.

The chain joins TRBV5-1 to TRBJ2-1, with TRBD2 matching over 12 bases. The ends lost 4 bases at V and 2 bases at J; junction bases unmatched: 7. There are 17 residues in the CDR3. Looked up from germline, CDR1 is SGHRS and CDR2 is YFSETQ. CDR3 nucleotide sequence: TGCGCCAGCAGCCTACCTCGACTAGCGGGGGCCTACAATGAGCAGTTCTTC. Translation gives CASSLPRLAGAYNEQFF.

This clonotype was detected only a few times. V is TRBV7-2 and J is TRBJ2-1, with TRBD2 matching 8 bases. Looked up from germline, CDR1 is SGHTA and CDR2 is FQGNSA. Unmatched junction bases numbered 9, after V lost 9 bases and J lost 8 bases. The CDR3 runs to 13 residues. The CDR3 is CASGTSFQYEQFF. DNA of the CDR3: TGTGCCAGTGGGACTAGTTTTCAGTATGAGCAGTTCTTC. The complete variable domain, with remaining parts taken from reference TRBV7-2 and TRBJ2-1, reads GAGVSQSPSNKVTEKGKDVELRCDPISGHTALYWYRQSLGQGLEFLIYFQGNSAPDKSGLPSDRFSAERTGGSVSTLTIQRTQQEDSAVYLCASGTSFQYEQFFGPGTRLTVL.

This clonotype was observed a few times. This rearrangement joins TRBV19 to TRBJ1-2; D unclear. The CDR3 has 17 amino acids. The ends were cut back, 5 bases at V and 0 bases at J, with 19 bases in the middle. Looked up from germline, CDR1 is LNHDA and CDR2 is SQIVND (reference sequence). CDR3 DNA sequence: TGTGCCAGTAGTCGCCGGCAGATGACAAGATCTAACTATGGCTACACCTTC. This encodes CASSRRQMTRSNYGYTF. The full variable domain, rest sourced from reference TRBV19 and TRBJ1-2, is DGGITQSPKYLFRKEGQNVTLSCEQNLNHDAMYWYRQDPGQGLRLIYYSQIVNDFQKGDIAEGYSVSREKKESFPLTVTSAQKNPTAFYLCASSRRQMTRSNYGYTFGSGTRLTVV.

This clonotype was detected only a few times. The chain links TRBV6-5 to TRBJ1-3, with D possibly TRBD1 on 5 matching bases. V lost 7 bases and J lost 0, with 16 bases in between. This CDR3 has 16 residues. Germline V gene data show CDR1 as MNHEY and CDR2 as SVGAGI. DNA of the CDR3: TGTGCCAGCACCCCCCTTGGACACCCCTCTGGAAACACCATATATTTT. It codes for CASTPLGHPSGNTIYF.

This clonotype was picked up a small number of times. The chain employs TRBV7-9 and TRBJ2-5, with TRBD1 identical over 8 bases. The CDR3 is 19 amino acids. Losses at the gene ends were 5 bases for V and 1 base for J; bases not matched to a gene: 18. The germline V gene encodes CDR1 SEHNR and CDR2 FQNEAQ (reference sequence). CDR3 region: CASSRNPQGAVYFQETQYF. DNA of the CDR3: TGTGCCAGCAGCCGAAACCCCCAGGGGGCAGTTTACTTCCAAGAGACCCAGTACTTC.

This clonotype came up a few times. The rearrangement uses TRBV20-1 and TRBJ2-1; the match to TRBD2 covers 7 bases. Germline CDR1 DFQATT, CDR2 SNEGSKA (reference sequence). J lost 5 bases, V lost 8 bases, and 18 bases had no gene match. The CDR3 sequence is 16 residues long. CDR3 sequence reads: CSTLGRPKPQNNEQFF. The DNA for the CDR3 is TGCAGTACCCTCGGGAGGCCTAAACCTCAAAACAATGAGCAGTTCTTC.

This clonotype was counted between two and nine times. This chain uses TRBV20-1 with TRBJ2-1, with D possibly TRBD1 on 5 matching bases. The CDR3 has 12 amino acids. CDR1 and CDR2 (germline): DFQATT, SNEGSKA (reference sequence). V lost 6 bases, J lost 4 bases, and 10 bases lay in between. The CDR3 loop reads CSALPGYNEQFF. The DNA of the CDR3 is TGCAGTGCCCTTCCAGGGTACAATGAGCAGTTCTTC.

J is TRBJ2-2 and V is TRBV24-1; tentatively, D is TRBD1 (6 bases). CDR3 length: 14 amino acids. Germline loops: CDR1 KGHDR, CDR2 SFDVKD. V was pared by 10 bases and J by 0 bases, with 11 bases between. The CDR3 nucleotides read TGTGCCACTGGACAGTCACCGAACACCGGGGAGCTGTTTTTT. Residues: CATGQSPNTGELFF.

The J gene is TRBJ2-3, the V gene TRBV12-3 or TRBV12-4, with unresolved D. V was clipped by 3 bases and J by 4 bases, with 17 bases between them. The CDR3 is 16 residues long. CDR3 DNA sequence: TGTGCCAGCAGTTTTTTGGGCCTTAGATCCGCAGATACGCAGTATTTT. It codes for CASSFLGLRSADTQYF.

This clonotype was found a few times. The chain uses TRBV3-1 and TRBJ2-5; D is undetermined. V was clipped by 0 bases and J by 4 bases, with 12 bases between them. Germline V gives CDR1 LGHDT, CDR2 YNNKEL (reference sequence). The CDR3 runs 15 residues. As DNA, the CDR3 is TGTGCCAGCAGCCAAGATCTAGGAAGTCGAGAGACCCAGTACTTC. Residues: CASSQDLGSRETQYF.

This clonotype was seen a handful of times. The V gene is TRBV29-1, the J gene TRBJ2-1; D remains unclear. V shed 2 bases and J shed 0 bases, with 14 bases lying between them. Germline assignment: CDR1 SQVTM and CDR2 ANQGSEA. The CDR3 contains 16 residues. The CDR3 coding sequence is TGCAGCGTTGAATCCCTCCTTGATTCCTCCTACAATGAGCAGTTCTTC. Translation gives CSVESLLDSSYNEQFF.

This sequence joins TRBV5-6 and TRBJ1-1; D unresolved. Germline assignment: CDR1 SGHDT and CDR2 YYEEEE. Trimming shortened V by 1 base and J by 4 bases, and 14 bases separated the two germline ends. The CDR3 loop spans 15 amino acids. The CDR3 nucleotides read TGTGCCAGCAGCTTGTCTTCCCGACCCTTCACTGAAGCTTTCTTT. It is translated as CASSLSSRPFTEAFF.

This clonotype was seen a handful of times. V usage is TRBV6-6 and J usage is TRBJ1-1, with D possibly matching TRBD1 (6 bases). Germline loops: CDR1 MNHNY, CDR2 SVGAGI (reference sequence). Trimming stripped 5 bases from V and 3 bases from J, with 10 bases between. The CDR3 totals 13 residues. In DNA, the CDR3 is TGTGCCAGCAGTGAACAGGGAGACACTGAAGCTTTCTTT. Translating gives CASSEQGDTEAFF.

The table lists this clonotype with a few counts. This chain links TRBV2 with TRBJ2-3, with 7 bases aligning to TRBD1. Germline assignment: CDR1 SNHLY and CDR2 FYNNEI. V gave up 10 bases and J gave up 4 bases; unmatched junction bases: 8. The CDR3 sequence is 13 residues long. The CDR3 sequence: CATPFTGADTQYF. Here the CDR3 DNA reads TGTGCCACCCCTTTCACAGGGGCAGATACGCAGTATTTT.

This clonotype occurred many times. V is TRBV9 and J is TRBJ1-1; TRBD1 matches 7 bases. Germline V CDR1 and CDR2: SGDLS, YYNGEE. The CDR3 covers 14 residues. After removal of 0 bases from V and 2 bases from J, the junction contained 1 base not matched to a gene. CDR3 nucleotide sequence: TGTGCCAGCAGCGTAGAAGGGGGCAACACTGAAGCTTTCTTT. This gives the protein CASSVEGGNTEAFF.

The gene calls are TRBV29-1 and TRBJ2-1, with D unclear. V was pared by 6 bases and J by 0 bases, with 9 bases between. Germline CDR1 is SQVTM and CDR2 is ANQGSEA. There are 13 residues in the CDR3. CDR3 sequence: CSVKLSSYNEQFF. CDR3 in DNA: TGCAGCGTGAAACTGAGCTCCTACAATGAGCAGTTCTTC.

The rearrangement joins TRBV5-1 to TRBJ1-4; maybe TRBD1 (5 bases). In germline, CDR1 is SGHRS, CDR2 YFSETQ. Trimming took 7 bases from V and 4 from J, leaving 11 bases between them. CDR3 size: 13 residues. Here the CDR3 reads CASGTGLNEKLFF. CDR3 coding DNA: TGCGCCAGCGGAACGGGACTTAATGAAAAACTGTTTTTT.

This clonotype appeared a few times. The chain uses TRBV11-2 and TRBJ1-1; D not certain. CDR3 length: 17 residues. Trimming cost V 1 base and J 5 bases, with 20 bases left between them. Germline CDR1 is SGHAT and CDR2 is FQNNGV. CDR3 sequence reads: CASSLGEGLIFRTEAFF. DNA for the CDR3: TGTGCCAGCAGCTTAGGGGAGGGTCTAATATTTAGGACTGAAGCTTTCTTT.

This clonotype was seen only a few times. This chain uses TRBV5-1 with TRBJ2-2; the match to TRBD2 covers 14 bases. Germline V gives CDR1 SGHRS, CDR2 YFSETQ. The CDR3 loop spans 16 amino acids. Losses at the gene ends were 3 bases for V and 4 bases for J; bases not matched to a gene: 2. In DNA form, the CDR3 reads TGCGCCAGCAGCTGGACTAGCGGGGGGACCACCGGGGAGCTGTTTTTT. Its translation: CASSWTSGGTTGELFF.

This chain uses TRBV29-1 with TRBJ1-1; D might be TRBD1 (6 bases). Trimming shortened V by 6 bases and J by 4 bases, and 9 bases separated the two germline ends. The germline gives CDR1 SQVTM, CDR2 ANQGSEA. This CDR3 has 11 amino acids. The CDR3 is CSVDRTTEAFF. The CDR3, as DNA: TGCAGCGTAGACAGGACCACTGAAGCTTTCTTT.

This clonotype occurred a few times. The gene calls are TRBV7-2 and TRBJ1-4; possibly TRBD1 for D (5 bases). V lost 6 bases, J lost 4 bases, and 12 bases lay in between. CDR1 is SGHTA and CDR2 is FQGNSA in the germline V gene. The CDR3 loop spans 14 amino acids. CDR3 sequence reads: CASSRDGNNEKLFF. The CDR3, as DNA: TGTGCCAGCAGTCGGGACGGAAATAATGAAAAACTGTTTTTT.

The CDR3 sequence: CASFLGATTEAFF. The CDR3, as DNA: TGTGCCAGCTTCCTCGGGGCGACCACTGAAGCTTTCTTT. This chain uses TRBV12-3 or TRBV12-4 with TRBJ1-1; TRBD1 is a possible D gene (5 bases). The CDR3 length is 13 residues. Deletions cut 8 bases from V and 4 bases from J, with 14 bases between.

CDR3 bases: TGCAGTGCTAGTGTTGCCGGGTTGAGCGACGAGCAGTACTTC. This gives the protein CSASVAGLSDEQYF. The V gene is TRBV20-1, the J gene TRBJ2-7; D unclear. CDR3 size: 14 residues. The germline gives CDR1 DFQATT, CDR2 SNEGSKA (reference sequence). The V end was cut by 3 bases, the J end by 5 bases, with 17 bases between.

The rearrangement uses TRBV20-1 and TRBJ2-3; 10 nucleotides align to TRBD2. Germline CDR1 is DFQATT and CDR2 is SNEGSKA (reference sequence). J was trimmed by 1 base and V by 4 bases; bases with no gene match: 5. The CDR3 length is 15 residues. The DNA for the CDR3 is TGCAGTGCTATCTCCGGGACTAGCGGCACAGATACGCAGTATTTT. Translation: CSAISGTSGTDTQYF.

The CDR3: CASSPVFWGNTIYF. For the CDR3, the DNA is TGTGCCAGCAGTCCGGTCTTTTGGGGAAACACCATATATTTT. This rearrangement joins TRBV12-3 or TRBV12-4 to TRBJ1-3; no firm D call. Trimming left V 5 bases short and J 4 bases short, with 12 bases between. The CDR3 is 14 residues long.

CDR3 loop: CSASGGMAGGRVPDTQYF. The CDR3 DNA is TGCAGTGCTAGCGGTGGTATGGCGGGGGGCCGGGTCCCAGATACGCAGTATTTT. This chain uses TRBV20-1 with TRBJ2-3, with TRBD2 identical over 8 bases. Germline CDR1 is DFQATT and CDR2 is SNEGSKA (reference sequence). The CDR3 is made up of 18 amino acids. V shed 3 bases and J 4 bases; nucleotides not matched to a gene: 18.

This clonotype has only a few counts. The chain couples TRBV19 to TRBJ1-2, with TRBD1 identical over 8 bases. CDR3 length equals 15 residues. V was pared by 6 bases and J by 4 bases, with 10 bases of the junction left unmatched. CDR1 and CDR2 (germline): LNHDA, SQIVND (reference sequence). The CDR3 loop is CASSPSRDRSYGYTF. Written as DNA, the CDR3 is TGTGCCAGTAGCCCCTCCCGGGACAGGAGCTATGGCTACACCTTC.

This clonotype showed up just a few times. This chain uses TRBV18 with TRBJ1-1; D call uncertain. The CDR3 has 12 residues. CDR1 and CDR2 (germline): KGHSH, LQKENI. The V end lost 2 bases, the J end lost 8 bases, and 9 bases lay between the germline ends. This CDR3 reads CASSPREEEAFF. The CDR3 DNA reads TGTGCCAGCTCACCAAGGGAGGAGGAAGCTTTCTTT.

This clonotype has just a few counts. This chain links TRBV7-6 with TRBJ1-3, with TRBD1 matching over 7 bases. CDR1 and CDR2 from the germline V gene are SGHVS and FNYEAQ. Unmatched junction bases numbered 4, after V lost 1 base and J lost 4 bases. CDR3 length equals 15 residues. The CDR3 loop reads CASSLGQGSGNTIYF. The DNA for the CDR3 is TGTGCCAGCAGCTTAGGACAGGGATCCGGAAACACCATATATTTT.

This clonotype was picked up a small number of times. This chain connects TRBV28 to TRBJ2-7; the D gene could be TRBD1 or TRBD2 (6 bases each). In germline, CDR1 is MDHEN, CDR2 SYDVKM. Between the trimmed V and J ends, which lost 6 bases and 4 bases, there was a span of 22 bases. This CDR3 is 16 amino acids long. DNA of the CDR3: TGTGCCAGCAGCCCGGGGGTTCAGGGGACGTGGTACGAGCAGTACTTC. It yields the protein CASSPGVQGTWYEQYF.